The 28 T cell receptor beta chains given below trace back to one sample, sequenced in a study of monozygotic twins with inflammatory bowel disease (dated by TCRdb to between 2017 and 2020). The library was made by 5' RACE. Sequencing relied on an Illumina HiSeq 2500. The reads went through TCRdb reprocessing, and each CDR3 protein sequence gets one entry with no DNA. This sample's table lists around 450,000 distinct CDR3 sequences. In total, the top ten clones hold about 2.2% of the sample. Sequencing input: blood. These receptors were obtained from a human donor with ulcerative colitis or Crohn's disease, or a healthy co-twin of an affected twin (not recorded which).

This chain connects TRBV6-1 to TRBJ2-7; TCRdb's D call, TRBD2, is unchecked because there is no DNA. The CDR3 sequence is 17 residues long. Looked up from germline, CDR1 is MNHNS and CDR2 is SASEGT. CDR3 residues: CASSGAGTRGFSYEQYF.

The rearrangement links TRBV11-2 to TRBJ1-2. The length of the CDR3 is 12 residues. Germline CDR1 and CDR2: SGHAT and FQNNGV. The CDR3 sequence is CASTDPQVGYTF.

CDR3 protein: CASSYSTLNTEAFF. V gene TRBV6-5 combines with J gene TRBJ1-1. This CDR3 contains 14 residues. Germline loops: CDR1 MNHEY, CDR2 SVGAGI.

The V gene is TRBV9, the J gene TRBJ1-3. There are 17 residues in the CDR3. Germline CDR1 reads SGDLS; CDR2 reads YYNGEE. CDR3 in amino acids: CASSASAYRTSGNTIYF.

CDR3 amino acids: CASSPSGTSGSRSYNEQFF. This chain uses TRBV3-1 with TRBJ2-1; the D call of TRBD2 rests on TCRdb alone, since no DNA is present to check it. From germline, CDR1 is LGHDT and CDR2 YNNKEL (reference sequence). The CDR3 runs 19 residues.

The chain combines TRBV5-1 with TRBJ1-1; TCRdb's assignment of TRBD1 cannot be checked, as there is no DNA. The CDR3 spans 16 residues. Germline CDR1 and CDR2: SGHRS and YFSETQ. The CDR3 sequence is CASSLGQGVVNTEAFF.

The chain employs TRBV4-1 and TRBJ1-5. Germline-derived CDR1 and CDR2 are MGHRA and YSYEKL. CDR3 length: 14 residues. The CDR3 sequence: CASSHPPAGQPQHF.

The chain couples TRBV7-8 to TRBJ1-2; TCRdb's D call of TRBD1 is untestable without DNA. CDR1 is SGHVS, CDR2 FQNEAQ, per germline. The CDR3 loop spans 14 amino acids. The CDR3 region is CASSLDGAAYGYTF.

The chain joins TRBV20-1 to TRBJ1-1; there is no DNA to check the TCRdb D call of TRBD1. This CDR3 is built from 14 residues. Germline lookup yields CDR1 DFQATT and CDR2 SNEGSKA (reference sequence). Here the CDR3 reads CSARGPTGYNEAFF.

The gene calls are TRBV30 and TRBJ1-1. The germline V gene encodes CDR1 GTSNPN and CDR2 SVGIG (reference sequence). The length of the CDR3 is 13 residues. The CDR3 sequence: CAWSVPGRTEAFF.

The rearrangement joins TRBV5-1 to TRBJ2-2; TCRdb returns TRBD1, unconfirmable since there is no DNA. Germline V CDR1 and CDR2: SGHRS, YFSETQ. The CDR3 covers 16 residues. The CDR3 is CASSRFIGGTTGELFF.

The chain is built from TRBV5-1 and TRBJ2-2; no DNA is available, so the TRBD2 call from TCRdb remains unchecked. This CDR3 is 17 amino acids long. Germline values: CDR1 SGHRS, CDR2 YFSETQ. The CDR3: CASSLLTSGTNTGELFF. Drawing the rest from reference TRBV5-1 and TRBJ2-2, the complete variable domain is KAGVTQTPRYLIKTRGQQVTLSCSPISGHRSVSWYQQTPGQGLQFLFEYFSETQRNKGNFPGRFSGRQFSNSRSEMNVSTLELGDSALYLCASSLLTSGTNTGELFFGEGSRLTVL.

The J gene is TRBJ2-1, the V gene TRBV3-1; the TRBD1 assignment by TCRdb is unverifiable without DNA. CDR1 is LGHDT and CDR2 is YNNKEL in the germline V gene (reference sequence). CDR3 length: 15 amino acids. The CDR3 sequence is CASSQDWQGYNEQFF.

The V gene is TRBV5-1, the J gene TRBJ2-7. This CDR3 is 13 amino acids long. Per germline, CDR1 SGHRS and CDR2 YFSETQ. CDR3 amino acids: CASSLDRSYEQYF.

This chain uses TRBV20-1 with TRBJ2-7; TCRdb's assignment of TRBD1 cannot be checked, as there is no DNA. Germline V CDR1 and CDR2: DFQATT, SNEGSKA (reference sequence). The CDR3 length is 14 residues. The CDR3 reads CSALPGTGVYEQYF.

This chain joins TRBV12-3 or TRBV12-4 and TRBJ2-3; the TCRdb D gene call, TRBD2, has no DNA to confirm it. This CDR3 comprises 14 residues. CDR3 sequence reads: CASSSSREGYTQYF.

The CDR3: CASRPPLAGVETQYF. This sequence joins TRBV12-3 or TRBV12-4 and TRBJ2-5; TCRdb proposes TRBD2, but this gene call is untestable without DNA. CDR3 length: 15 amino acids.

The chain combines TRBV9 with TRBJ2-5; TCRdb designates TRBD2, a call that cannot be tested without DNA. The CDR3 extends over 15 amino acids. CDR1 is SGDLS and CDR2 is YYNGEE in the germline V gene. The CDR3 sequence is CASSLGAGGIETQYF.

The chain combines TRBV5-1 with TRBJ2-1; TCRdb's D gene call, TRBD2, goes unchecked for lack of DNA. The V gene's germline CDR1 is SGHRS and CDR2 YFSETQ. The CDR3 runs 15 residues. CDR3 sequence reads: CASSSDGGLYNEQFF.

The V gene is TRBV12-3 or TRBV12-4, the J gene TRBJ2-1; TCRdb lists TRBD2, though no DNA is available to test this call. The CDR3 totals 15 residues. The CDR3 region is CASSPLGLAGNEQFF.

J is TRBJ2-7 and V is TRBV20-1; as DNA is missing, the TRBD2 call by TCRdb cannot be tested. The germline V gene encodes CDR1 DFQATT and CDR2 SNEGSKA (reference sequence). The CDR3 is 13 amino acids. The CDR3 loop is CSARDHGRYEQYF.

This chain joins TRBV5-1 and TRBJ2-1. CDR3 length equals 16 residues. Germline V gene sequence: CDR1 SGHRS, CDR2 YFSETQ. The CDR3: CASSSDRELMHNEQFF.

The chain has TRBV11-2 and TRBJ1-5; TCRdb's D call, TRBD1, is unchecked because there is no DNA. CDR3 size: 14 residues. The V gene's germline CDR1 is SGHAT and CDR2 FQNNGV. CDR3 sequence reads: CASSSGRLNQPQHF.

The chain recombines TRBV19 with TRBJ1-2; the D call of TRBD1 rests on TCRdb alone, since no DNA is present to check it. CDR3 length: 13 amino acids. The germline gives CDR1 LNHDA, CDR2 SQIVND (reference sequence). The CDR3 sequence is CASIPDRGGGYTF.

The V call is TRBV5-1, the J call TRBJ1-4; the D gene TCRdb calls, TRBD1, cannot be checked with no DNA. The germline CDR1 and CDR2 sequences are SGHRS and YFSETQ. This CDR3 contains 14 residues. The CDR3 spells CASSDGGADEKLFF.

The chain employs TRBV3-1 and TRBJ2-2; the TCRdb D gene call, TRBD1, has no DNA to confirm it. CDR1 LGHDT and CDR2 YNNKEL come from the germline V gene (reference sequence). The CDR3 is made up of 12 amino acids. The CDR3 sequence: CASSPPSGELFF.

This chain links TRBV4-3 with TRBJ2-7; the D call from TCRdb, TRBD1, cannot be confirmed without DNA. Germline V lookup: CDR1 LGHNA, CDR2 YSLEER. CDR3 length equals 16 residues. CDR3 loop: CASSQEKGTGLGEQYF.

The chain recombines TRBV6-1 with TRBJ1-5; without DNA, the TCRdb call of TRBD1 cannot be checked. The length of the CDR3 is 16 residues. Germline CDR1 and CDR2: MNHNS and SASEGT. CDR3: CASSRTGTGGNQPQHF.